This T cell receptor (beta chain) was sequenced in a study of shared clonotypes between healthy human individuals. Study information: Three plates were used per donor for CD4 naive, three for CD4 memory, two for CD8 naive and one for CD8 memory. Study-wide points: Clonotype sharing among the donors was expected to vary with sequencing depth. Researchers found naive subsets generally carried larger estimated richness than memory subsets.

About this clone: Its specificity is not known.

Generated by immunoSEQ multiplex PCR, the TCRdb table keeps only in-frame clones and is missing some. Here the sample spans more than 900,000 clones, more than 75% being singletons. It was into CD45RA+ naive and CD45RA-negative memory subsets that the CD4+ cells were split. The sequence was obtained from a man younger than 30 in good health. Some clones in this sample may be carry-over from other donors' samples. Material for sequencing was memory CD4+ T cells from PBMCs. Subset of the sample: CD45RA-negative fraction.

Here the CDR3 DNA reads TGTGCCAGCAGCAAACACGTGGTCAAGGGGGCGGAATCTGGAAACACCATATATTTT. This gives the protein CASSKHVVKGAESGNTIYF. The J gene is TRBJ1-3, the V gene TRBV21-1; the table calls TRBD1, which could not be checked here. TRBV21-1 is described as a pseudogene. The CDR3 has 19 residues.